This TCR beta chain comes out of a study of blood T cell repertoires in COVID-19. Looking at the study overall: Acute-phase and convalescent COVID-19 samples originated in the United States, Italy and Spain.

The V end lost 2 bases, the J end lost 8 bases, and 11 bases lay between the germline ends. This CDR3 comprises 13 residues. CDR1 is SGHDT and CDR2 is YYEEEE in the germline V gene. The table came from immunoSEQ multiplex PCR; TCRdb's copy has only in-frame clones and leaves some out. The table includes nearly 200,000 clones, approximately 84% detected once. Source material: peripheral blood. This TCR was recovered from a woman between 70 and 85 years old with active or convalescent COVID-19. The chain has TRBV5-6 and TRBJ2-1; possibly TRBD2 for D (5 bases). The CDR3 reads CASSLLVSDEQFF. The CDR3 DNA sequence: TGTGCCAGCAGCTTACTAGTTAGCGATGAGCAGTTCTTC.